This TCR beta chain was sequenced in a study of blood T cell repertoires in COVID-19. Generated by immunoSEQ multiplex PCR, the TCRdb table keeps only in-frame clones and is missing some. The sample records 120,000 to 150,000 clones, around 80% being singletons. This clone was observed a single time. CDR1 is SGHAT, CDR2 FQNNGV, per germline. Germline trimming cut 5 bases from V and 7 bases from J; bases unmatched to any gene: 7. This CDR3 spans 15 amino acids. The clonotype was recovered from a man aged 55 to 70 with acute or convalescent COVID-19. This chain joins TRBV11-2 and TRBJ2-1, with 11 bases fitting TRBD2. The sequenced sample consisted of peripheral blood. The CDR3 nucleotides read TGTGCCAGCAGCGAAACTAGCGGGAGATGGAATGAGCAGTTCTTC. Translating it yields CASSETSGRWNEQFF.